This entry lists 20 T cell receptor beta chains sequenced from one sample in a study of OX40 agonist ivuxolimab in advanced cancers. Clones were read by immunoSEQ multiplex PCR, and TCRdb kept only the in-frame ones, dropping some. This sample has approximately 77,000 clones, with about 90% found just once. Material: CD4+ or CD8+ T cells sorted from blood, obtained in a trial of the OX40 agonist ivuxolimab. The receptors were gathered from an adult with an advanced solid tumor such as melanoma, head and neck, liver or kidney cancer.

For this clone: Other DNA sequences within the sample encode an identical CDR3. The chain links TRBV4-3 to TRBJ2-1; D is uncertain. In germline, CDR1 is LGHNA, CDR2 YSLEER. The V gene lost 0 bases and the J gene lost 4 bases, with 7 bases spanning the gap. CDR3 size: 14 residues. CDR3 sequence: CASSQDRNYNEQFF. CDR3 DNA: TGCGCCAGCAGCCAAGACCGAAATTACAATGAGCAGTTCTTC.

The chain's CDR3 is CASSLTGATNEKLFF. CDR3 DNA sequence: TGTGCCAGCAGCCTAACAGGGGCTACTAATGAAAAACTGTTTTTT. The genes are TRBV5-8 and TRBJ1-4; 7 bases are shared with TRBD1. The CDR3 contains 15 residues. Germline V gene sequence: CDR1 SGHTS, CDR2 YDEGEE. J gave up 2 bases and V 4 bases, and 5 bases lay outside the gene matches.

V and J are TRBV6-5 and TRBJ2-7, with D possibly TRBD2 on 5 matching bases. This CDR3 contains 13 residues. Germline-derived CDR1 and CDR2 are MNHEY and SVGAGI. V gave up 6 bases and J gave up 3 bases, with 12 bases separating them. The CDR3 loop is CASSERELYEQYF. Written as DNA, the CDR3 is TGTGCCAGCAGCGAACGGGAACTCTACGAGCAGTACTTC.

V gene TRBV7-2 combines with J gene TRBJ2-7; D is unclear. The CDR3 totals 12 residues. Germline CDR1 reads SGHTA; CDR2 reads FQGNSA. Between the trimmed V and J ends, which lost 2 bases and 4 bases, there was a span of 6 bases. The CDR3 DNA reads TGTGCCAGCAGCTTAAGGCAGTACGAGCAGTACTTC. Protein sequence: CASSLRQYEQYF.

V is TRBV28 and J is TRBJ2-5; D uncertain. CDR1 is MDHEN, CDR2 SYDVKM, per germline. There are 15 residues in the CDR3. Between the trimmed V and J ends, which lost 4 bases and 5 bases, there was a span of 17 bases. The CDR3 loop is CASSSPMSRSETQYF. CDR3 coding DNA: TGTGCCAGCAGTTCCCCTATGAGTAGAAGCGAGACCCAGTACTTC. The complete variable domain, with remaining parts taken from reference TRBV28 and TRBJ2-5, reads DVKVTQSSRYLVKRTGEKVFLECVQDMDHENMFWYRQDPGLGLRLIYFSYDVKMKEKGDIPEGYSVSREKKERFSLILESASTNQTSMYLCASSSPMSRSETQYFGPGTRLLVL.

This clone was found a few times. The sample contains more than one DNA sequence encoding this CDR3. The chain links TRBV6-1 to TRBJ2-7; D not certain. The CDR3 has 10 amino acids. V lost 8 bases and J lost 3, with 5 bases in between. The germline V gene encodes CDR1 MNHNS and CDR2 SASEGT. In DNA form, the CDR3 reads TGTGCCAGCGGGATCTACGAGCAGTACTTC. The encoded protein is CASGIYEQYF.

The chain is built from TRBV19 and TRBJ2-3; TRBD2 is a possible D gene (6 bases). V was clipped by 2 bases and J by 3 bases, with 15 bases between them. The CDR3 runs 16 residues. Germline values: CDR1 LNHDA, CDR2 SQIVND (reference sequence). The CDR3 bases are TGTGCCAGTAGTATACATCTCGGCGGGACGACAGATACGCAGTATTTT. Protein product: CASSIHLGGTTDTQYF.

The V and J genes are TRBV25-1 and TRBJ2-3; D may be TRBD1 (5 bases). The CDR3 is 16 amino acids. Germline V CDR1 and CDR2: MGHDK, SYGVNS. The germline V and J ends were trimmed by 1 base and 5 bases, with 16 bases remaining between them. The CDR3 loop is CASSEWVQGRGDTQYF. As DNA, the CDR3 is TGTGCCAGCAGTGAATGGGTCCAGGGCCGCGGAGATACGCAGTATTTT.

J is TRBJ2-7 and V is TRBV7-9, with 7 nucleotides matching TRBD1. Germline CDR1 is SEHNR and CDR2 is FQNEAQ (reference sequence). The junction had 3 bases not matched to a gene; V was cut back by 6 bases and J by 4 bases. The CDR3 has 12 residues. CDR3 nucleotide sequence: TGTGCCAGCAGGGGACAGACGTACGAGCAGTACTTC. It is translated as CASRGQTYEQYF.

Worth noting for this clone: Germline and junction disagree at one end, which may indicate a read error. V usage is TRBV5-1 and J usage is TRBJ1-2, with D possibly matching TRBD1 (6 bases). Germline CDR1 and CDR2: SGHRS and YFSETQ. This CDR3 region has 14 residues. In nucleotides, the CDR3 is TGTGCCAGCAGCTCCCAGATCAGGGGCTATGGCTACACCTTC. It translates to CASSSQIRGYGYTF.

This clone was counted only a few times. This chain joins TRBV10-3 and TRBJ1-2; a weak D match, TRBD1 (6 bases). CDR1 and CDR2 from the germline V gene are ENHRY and SYGVKD. This CDR3 has 11 amino acids. Trimming took 6 bases from V and 10 from J, leaving 12 bases between them. CDR3 sequence (DNA): TGTGCCATCAGCTCGGGGGCAGACTACACCTTC. It codes for CAISSGADYTF.

V usage is TRBV7-9 and J usage is TRBJ2-6; D unclear. Germline loops: CDR1 SEHNR, CDR2 FQNEAQ (reference sequence). CDR3 length: 16 amino acids. V dropped 2 bases and J dropped 0 bases, with 8 bases sitting between them. CDR3 coding DNA: TGTGCCAGCAGCTTAAGAGTTTTCTCTGGGGCCAACGTCCTGACTTTC. It translates to CASSLRVFSGANVLTF.

This chain connects TRBV9 to TRBJ2-5, with D hard to call. The end of the DNA is better explained by TRBJ2-7, so the J call may be wrong. There are 13 residues in the CDR3. Germline V lookup: CDR1 SGDLS, CDR2 YYNGEE. CDR3 in DNA: TGTGCCAGCAGCGTAGGTGACGGTTACGAGCAGTACTTC. Translated: CASSVGDGYEQYF.

The chain uses TRBV19 and TRBJ1-5; 9 positions match TRBD1. This CDR3 spans 13 amino acids. Germline loops: CDR1 LNHDA, CDR2 SQIVND (reference sequence). Losses at the gene ends were 6 bases for V and 6 bases for J; bases not matched to a gene: 3. The CDR3 nucleotides are TGTGCCAGTAGCCGGACAGGGGCTCAGCCCCAGCATTTT. This codes for CASSRTGAQPQHF. Filled out from reference TRBV19 and TRBJ1-5, the complete variable domain reads DGGITQSPKYLFRKEGQNVTLSCEQNLNHDAMYWYRQDPGQGLRLIYYSQIVNDFQKGDIAEGYSVSREKKESFPLTVTSAQKNPTAFYLCASSRTGAQPQHFGDGTRLSIL.

V is TRBV7-9 and J is TRBJ2-1; tentative D call: TRBD2 (6 bases). V lost 1 base and J 8 bases, leaving 12 bases between the germline ends. The CDR3 spans 14 residues. Germline V gene data show CDR1 as SEHNR and CDR2 as FQNEAQ (reference sequence). CDR3 in amino acids: CASSLVAGNDEQFF. The DNA of the CDR3 is TGTGCCAGCAGCTTAGTGGCGGGAAACGATGAGCAGTTCTTC.

The chain couples TRBV28 to TRBJ1-5; D gene unclear. V was trimmed by 3 bases and J by 2 bases, leaving 5 bases between them. This CDR3 comprises 13 residues. Germline values: CDR1 MDHEN, CDR2 SYDVKM. CDR3 in amino acids: CASSFSGNQPQHF. Here the CDR3 DNA reads TGTGCCAGCAGTTTTTCAGGCAATCAGCCCCAGCATTTT.

The J gene is TRBJ2-7, the V gene TRBV4-3; D is possibly TRBD2 (5 bases). Trimming pared 1 base from V and 2 bases from J, leaving 12 bases between. Germline values: CDR1 LGHNA, CDR2 YSLEER. The CDR3 has 15 residues. The chain's CDR3 is CASSQGRRSAYEQYF. The CDR3, as DNA: TGCGCCAGCAGCCAAGGAAGGAGGAGTGCCTACGAGCAGTACTTC.

In regard to this clone: The junction departs from germline at one end; a sequencing error may be responsible. Distinct nucleotide sequences in the sample also encode this CDR3. The V gene is TRBV6-5, the J gene TRBJ1-2; TRBD1 is a possible D gene (5 bases). The CDR3 contains 13 residues. Germline V gives CDR1 MNHEY, CDR2 SVGAGI. The CDR3 protein is CASSPLGPYGYTF. The CDR3 DNA reads as TGTGCTAGCAGTCCGCTGGGGCCCTATGGCTACACCTTC.

The chain has TRBV10-2 and TRBJ2-7; D call uncertain. The length of the CDR3 is 12 residues. Germline CDR1 reads WSHSY; CDR2 reads SAAADI. Trimming cost V 3 bases and J 4 bases, with 7 bases left between them. The chain's CDR3 is CASSEGQYEQYF. The CDR3 nucleotides are TGCGCCAGCAGTGAAGGGCAGTACGAGCAGTACTTC.

The chain combines TRBV30 with TRBJ1-1; D not resolved. Between the trimmed V and J ends, which lost 2 bases and 2 bases, there was a span of 18 bases. This CDR3 comprises 16 residues. Looked up from germline, CDR1 is GTSNPN and CDR2 is SVGIG (reference sequence). CDR3 in amino acids: CAWSTNGDGLNTEAFF. CDR3 nucleotides: TGTGCCTGGAGTACAAACGGAGACGGTCTTAACACTGAAGCTTTCTTT.